These 32 T cell receptor beta chains originate from one sample sequenced in a study of CD8 T cells in Susac syndrome. Random hexamers served to reverse transcribe roughly 0.5 to 1 ug RNA. TCRdb re-called the immunoSEQ multiplex PCR reads through MiXCR, storing one row per CDR3 protein. Of roughly 130,000 distinct CDR3 sequences listed, just under 95% are singletons. The sample was CD8+ T cells from PBMCs. Every receptor here comes from a human donor with Susac syndrome.

This rearrangement joins TRBV20-1 to TRBJ2-7; possibly TRBD1 for D (6 bases). CDR1 is DFQATT, CDR2 SNEGSKA, per germline (reference sequence). The ends were cut back, 3 bases at V and 3 bases at J, with 12 bases in the middle. The length of the CDR3 is 13 residues. The CDR3: CSASGDTDYEQYF. The CDR3 DNA is TGCAGTGCTAGTGGGGACACTGACTACGAGCAGTACTTC.

The chain uses TRBV10-3 and TRBJ1-1; D might be TRBD1 (6 bases). Trimming removed 4 bases from V and 0 bases from J, with 9 bases in between. The CDR3 is 14 amino acids. Germline CDR1 is ENHRY and CDR2 is SYGVKD. As DNA, the CDR3 is TGTGCCATCAGTGGGAACAGGGTGAACACTGAAGCTTTCTTT. As protein: CAISGNRVNTEAFF.

The V and J genes are TRBV27 and TRBJ1-2; no definite D call. The ends were cut back, 3 bases at V and 5 bases at J, with 10 bases in the middle. CDR3 length: 13 amino acids. CDR1 and CDR2 (germline): MNHEY, SMNVEV (reference sequence). The CDR3 here is CASSLRQTYGYTF. CDR3 DNA sequence: TGTGCCAGCAGTTTGCGGCAGACGTATGGCTACACCTTC.

This clonotype was seen only once. The germline gene is not matched at one end of the junction; a read error may be the cause. The rearrangement uses TRBV29-1 and TRBJ1-4, with no clear D. There are 12 residues in the CDR3. Germline V gene lookup returns CDR1 SQVTM and CDR2 ANQGSEA. CDR3 coding DNA: TGCAGCGCCCCACCGCCTACTCAACGCCGGGTTTTT. This sequence encodes CSAPPPTQRRVF.

The rearrangement uses TRBV13 and TRBJ1-5; TRBD1 matches at 8 bases. The CDR3 totals 13 residues. V shed 5 bases, J shed 6 bases, and the junction held 3 bases outside the gene matches. Germline CDR1 reads PRHDT; CDR2 reads FYEKMQ (reference sequence). CDR3 coding DNA: TGTGCCAGCAGCGTGGACAGGGCTCAGCCCCAGCATTTT. It yields the protein CASSVDRAQPQHF.

This clonotype has just one count. This sequence joins TRBV27 and TRBJ2-1, with D maybe TRBD2 (5 bases). The germline V gene encodes CDR1 MNHEY and CDR2 SMNVEV (reference sequence). V gave up 3 bases and J gave up 8 bases, with 14 bases separating them. This CDR3 region has 14 residues. CDR3 residues: CASSLWGESHEQFF. The CDR3 DNA follows: TGTGCCAGCAGTTTGTGGGGAGAGAGCCATGAGCAGTTCTTC.

The chain is built from TRBV20-1 and TRBJ1-1; D gene unclear. This CDR3 has 11 residues. The V gene's germline CDR1 is DFQATT and CDR2 SNEGSKA (reference sequence). CDR3: CSGPMNTEAFF. In nucleotides, the CDR3 is TGCAGCGGTCCCATGAACACTGAAGCTTTCTTT.

This sequence joins TRBV2 and TRBJ1-2; a weak D match, TRBD1 (5 bases). This CDR3 is 15 amino acids long. V gave up 3 bases and J gave up 7 bases, with 18 bases separating them. Germline V CDR1 and CDR2: SNHLY, FYNNEI. The CDR3 is CASSEGQRGVGGYTF. CDR3 nucleotides: TGTGCCAGCAGTGAGGGGCAGCGAGGGGTCGGTGGCTACACCTTC.

This chain uses TRBV29-1 with TRBJ1-1; the D is unclear. Trimming shortened V by 6 bases and J by 0 bases, and 8 bases separated the two germline ends. Germline assignment: CDR1 SQVTM and CDR2 ANQGSEA. This CDR3 comprises 12 residues. The CDR3 sequence is CSVIHLNTEAFF. CDR3 in DNA: TGCAGCGTAATTCACCTGAACACTGAAGCTTTCTTT. Filled out from reference TRBV29-1 and TRBJ1-1, the complete variable domain reads SAVISQKPSRDICQRGTSLTIQCQVDSQVTMMFWYRQQPGQSLTLIATANQGSEATYESGFVIDKFPISRPNLTFSTLTVSNMSPEDSSIYLCSVIHLNTEAFFGQGTRLTVV.

This clonotype showed up just once. The gene calls are TRBV10-3 and TRBJ1-2; D gene unclear. V lost 0 bases, J lost 3 bases, and 14 bases lay in between. The length of the CDR3 is 16 residues. Germline lookup yields CDR1 ENHRY and CDR2 SYGVKD. The CDR3 is CAISESSPESYYGYTF. The CDR3 DNA reads as TGTGCCATCAGTGAGTCGTCCCCCGAGAGCTACTATGGCTACACCTTC.

This chain's CDR3 is CATSPTSTNQPQHF. The DNA for the CDR3 is TGTGCCACCAGCCCCACAAGTACGAATCAGCCCCAGCATTTT. V is TRBV15 and J is TRBJ1-5; D gene ambiguous. This CDR3 is 14 amino acids long. Germline CDR1 LNHNV, CDR2 YYDKDF (reference sequence). The V end was cut by 5 bases, the J end by 4 bases, with 12 bases between.

The chain joins TRBV7-9 to TRBJ2-5, with D hard to call. The CDR3 has 18 residues. V lost 1 base, J lost 0 bases, and 18 bases lay in between. Germline CDR1 is SEHNR and CDR2 is FQNEAQ (reference sequence). CDR3 amino acids: CASSLEGLATSYQETQYF. The CDR3 nucleotides read TGTGCCAGCAGCTTAGAAGGGCTCGCTACGTCCTACCAAGAGACCCAGTACTTC.

The J gene is TRBJ2-7, the V gene TRBV5-5; D is perhaps TRBD1 or TRBD2 (5 bases each). The CDR3 is 14 amino acids. The germline V and J ends were trimmed by 4 bases and 2 bases, with 13 bases remaining between them. Germline V lookup: CDR1 SGHKS, CDR2 YYEKEE (reference sequence). DNA for the CDR3: TGTGCCAGCAGCAGCACCGGGACCCCCTACGAGCAGTACTTC. Its translation is CASSSTGTPYEQYF.

This clonotype appeared a single time. The chain recombines TRBV13 with TRBJ1-2, with D unresolved. Germline-derived CDR1 and CDR2 are PRHDT and FYEKMQ (reference sequence). This CDR3 contains 15 residues. V was cut by 6 bases and J by 5 bases, with 19 bases left in between. The CDR3 spells CASSLQDADHYGYTF. The CDR3 bases are TGTGCCAGCAGTCTCCAGGACGCGGACCATTATGGCTACACCTTC.

About this clonotype: One end of the junction varies from germline; a read error may be responsible. V and J are TRBV7-7 and TRBJ2-1, with 8 bases that match TRBD2. Germline CDR1 and CDR2: SSHAT and FNYEAQ (reference sequence). The CDR3 runs to 13 residues. The CDR3 DNA reads as TGTGCTAGCAGCGGGGGACGTGGGAATGAGCAGTTCTTC. It is translated as CASSGGRGNEQFF.

The V gene is TRBV7-9, the J gene TRBJ2-5; 7 nucleotides match TRBD1. Germline assignment: CDR1 SEHNR and CDR2 FQNEAQ (reference sequence). V lost 1 base, J lost 4 bases, and 3 bases stayed unmatched. The CDR3 runs to 14 residues. The CDR3 nucleotides read TGTGCCAGCAGCTTAGTGAGACAGGGAGAGACCCAGTACTTC. This gives the protein CASSLVRQGETQYF.

This clonotype has only a few counts. The chain joins TRBV25-1 to TRBJ2-7; 8 bases line up with TRBD1. Germline V gives CDR1 MGHDK, CDR2 SYGVNS. V was pared by 4 bases and J by 2 bases, with 4 bases of the junction left unmatched. The CDR3 totals 14 residues. The CDR3 protein is CASSARDRPYEQYF. The CDR3 coding sequence is TGTGCCAGCAGTGCTCGGGACAGGCCCTACGAGCAGTACTTC.

The rearrangement joins TRBV2 to TRBJ2-1; TRBD2 matches 8 bases. The CDR3 extends over 14 amino acids. In germline, CDR1 is SNHLY, CDR2 FYNNEI. Germline trimming cut 8 bases from V and 5 bases from J; bases unmatched to any gene: 8. The CDR3 region has the DNA TGTGCCAGCCTCGGGCTAGCGGGCCACAATGAGCAGTTCTTC. It yields the protein CASLGLAGHNEQFF.

V and J are TRBV27 and TRBJ2-7; D not resolved. The CDR3 has 13 amino acids. Per germline, CDR1 MNHEY and CDR2 SMNVEV (reference sequence). The V and J ends lost 3 bases and 2 bases respectively, with 8 bases between them. Here the CDR3 DNA reads TGTGCCAGCAGTTTTTCTCCCGCCTACGAGCAGTACTTC. Translation: CASSFSPAYEQYF.

The gene calls are TRBV27 and TRBJ2-5; unclear D gene. Trimming cost V 5 bases and J 1 base, with 11 bases left between them. This CDR3 is built from 14 residues. Per the germline V gene, CDR1 is MNHEY and CDR2 is SMNVEV (reference sequence). The CDR3 reads CASSPASPQETQYF. The CDR3 DNA reads TGTGCCAGCAGTCCCGCCAGTCCCCAAGAGACCCAGTACTTC.

V gene TRBV29-1 combines with J gene TRBJ2-5; the match to TRBD2 covers 10 bases. The germline gives CDR1 SQVTM, CDR2 ANQGSEA. The CDR3 is made up of 15 amino acids. The V segment lost 1 base and the J segment 2 bases; nucleotides outside the gene matches: 4. CDR3 DNA sequence: TGCAGCGTTGAAGGGACTAGCGGCCTTCAAGAGACCCAGTACTTC. This translates into CSVEGTSGLQETQYF.

V is TRBV25-1 and J is TRBJ1-1, with D possibly being TRBD1 (5 bases). The V gene's germline CDR1 is MGHDK and CDR2 SYGVNS. Trimming took off 3 bases at V and 6 bases at J, with 11 bases between the two ends. CDR3 size: 13 residues. The CDR3: CASSDRRGSEAFF. CDR3 nucleotide sequence: TGTGCCAGCAGTGACCGCCGGGGCTCTGAAGCTTTCTTT.

The rearrangement links TRBV6-2 or TRBV6-3 to TRBJ2-6; 8 positions agree with TRBD1. J gave up 0 bases and V 6 bases, and 4 bases lay outside the gene matches. This CDR3 has 16 residues. In germline, CDR1 is MNHEY, CDR2 SVGEGT. The chain's CDR3 is CASSDRGLSGANVLTF. The CDR3 coding sequence is TGTGCCAGCAGCGACAGGGGCCTCTCTGGGGCCAACGTCCTGACTTTC.

This sequence joins TRBV20-1 and TRBJ2-5, with TRBD1 matching over 8 bases. This CDR3 spans 14 amino acids. Germline V gene lookup returns CDR1 DFQATT and CDR2 SNEGSKA (reference sequence). With V trimmed by 3 bases and J by 2 bases, 5 bases remained unmatched. The CDR3 region is CSASLDRGQETQYF. CDR3 sequence (DNA): TGCAGTGCTAGCCTTGACAGGGGTCAAGAGACCCAGTACTTC.

This rearrangement joins TRBV2 to TRBJ1-5; D ambiguous. This CDR3 is built from 13 residues. Germline values: CDR1 SNHLY, CDR2 FYNNEI. V lost 8 bases to trimming and J lost 4 bases, with 12 bases between them. The CDR3 spells CASRRVGNQPQHF. The CDR3, as DNA: TGTGCCAGCCGTAGGGTAGGGAATCAGCCCCAGCATTTT.

Remarks on this clonotype: Germline is not matched at one junction end, which may reflect a read error. The genes are TRBV7-7 and TRBJ2-2; D is perhaps TRBD1 or TRBD2 (6 bases each). The CDR3 runs to 17 residues. CDR1 SSHAT and CDR2 FNYEAQ come from the germline V gene (reference sequence). The CDR3 region is CASSLGVGGFNTGELFF. CDR3 bases: TGTGCTAGCAGCTTAGGCGTCGGGGGCTTTAACACCGGGGAGCTGTTTTTT.

This chain connects TRBV29-1 to TRBJ1-2, with a possible D match to TRBD1 (5 bases). Germline loops: CDR1 SQVTM, CDR2 ANQGSEA. Trimming shortened V by 6 bases and J by 7 bases, and 15 bases separated the two germline ends. CDR3 length equals 12 residues. Here the CDR3 reads CSVGDATGGYTF. CDR3 nucleotides: TGCAGCGTGGGGGACGCTACGGGTGGCTACACCTTC.

The CDR3 sequence is CASGVRPRYGYTF. The CDR3 DNA is TGTGCCAGCGGCGTACGACCAAGATATGGCTACACCTTC. The rearrangement uses TRBV6-5 and TRBJ1-2; D gene unclear. Germline V gene sequence: CDR1 MNHEY, CDR2 SVGAGI. V gave up 8 bases and J gave up 5 bases, with 15 bases separating them. The CDR3 contains 13 residues.

The chain joins TRBV20-1 to TRBJ2-5; TRBD2 agrees at 7 bases. Germline lookup yields CDR1 DFQATT and CDR2 SNEGSKA (reference sequence). CDR3 length equals 14 residues. The V segment lost 0 bases and the J segment 4 bases; nucleotides outside the gene matches: 5. The CDR3 DNA follows: TGCAGTGCTAGAGATATGGGGGGGGGAGAGACCCAGTACTTC. Protein: CSARDMGGGETQYF.

The chain is built from TRBV11-2 and TRBJ1-5, with D unclear. The CDR3 has 15 amino acids. The V end was cut by 1 base, the J end by 6 bases, with 13 bases between. Germline CDR1 reads SGHAT; CDR2 reads FQNNGV. The CDR3 region has the DNA TGTGCCAGCAGCTTAGCGGTAGGCCCCCTTCAGCCCCAGCATTTT. This sequence encodes CASSLAVGPLQPQHF.

This chain links TRBV29-1 with TRBJ2-7; a possible D gene is TRBD2 (5 bases). Trimming cost V 3 bases and J 3 bases, with 15 bases left between them. Germline V gene lookup returns CDR1 SQVTM and CDR2 ANQGSEA. The CDR3 has 14 residues. The chain's CDR3 is CSVEAFGAGYEQYF. Written as DNA, the CDR3 is TGCAGCGTTGAGGCGTTCGGCGCGGGCTACGAGCAGTACTTC.

This chain uses TRBV20-1 with TRBJ2-5; D may be TRBD2 (6 bases). V lost 6 bases, J lost 1 base, and 15 bases lay in between. CDR1 and CDR2 from the germline V gene are DFQATT and SNEGSKA (reference sequence). The CDR3 has 14 amino acids. The CDR3 loop is CSARTNVVQETQYF. CDR3 nucleotides: TGCAGTGCCCGGACTAATGTGGTCCAAGAGACCCAGTACTTC.